This T cell receptor (beta chain) was recovered during a study of metastatic and nonmetastatic thyroid tumors. MiXCR was used by TCRdb to re-call the PCR reads. The sample yields roughly 30,000 clones, around 16% seen once. Patients had received no treatment of any kind before thyroid surgery. Many counts were recorded for this clone. Germline CDR1 SGHAT, CDR2 FQNNGV. V dropped 5 bases and J dropped 0 bases, with 23 bases sitting between them. This CDR3 contains 18 residues. The sequenced material came from blood. This sequence was found in a female donor with papillary thyroid cancer or a benign thyroid nodule (not recorded which). Some clones in this sample may be carry-over from other donors' samples. The V gene is TRBV11-2, the J gene TRBJ2-7, with D possibly TRBD1 on 6 matching bases. The CDR3 loop is CASSPGGARGPYSYEQYF. Here the CDR3 DNA reads TGTGCCAGCAGCCCAGGTGGCGCCAGGGGCCCCTACTCCTACGAGCAGTACTTC.